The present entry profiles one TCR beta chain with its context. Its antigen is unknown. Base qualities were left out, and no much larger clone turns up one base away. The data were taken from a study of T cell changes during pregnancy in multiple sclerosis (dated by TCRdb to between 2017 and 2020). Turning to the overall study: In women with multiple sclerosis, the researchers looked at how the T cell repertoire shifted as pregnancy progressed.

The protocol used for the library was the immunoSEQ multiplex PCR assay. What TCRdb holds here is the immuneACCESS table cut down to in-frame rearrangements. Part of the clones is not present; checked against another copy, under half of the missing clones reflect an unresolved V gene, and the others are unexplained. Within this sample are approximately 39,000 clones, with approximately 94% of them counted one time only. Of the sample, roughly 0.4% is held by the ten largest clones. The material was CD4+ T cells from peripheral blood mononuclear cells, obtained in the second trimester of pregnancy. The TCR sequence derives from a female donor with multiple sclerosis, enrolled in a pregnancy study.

The nucleotides are TGTGCCAGCAGCTTACGGGGGGGAAGCACAGATACGCAGTATTTT. Translated, this is CASSLRGGSTDTQYF. The sequence joins TRBV7-3 to TRBJ2-3; 8 of the junction bases match TRBD2. According to the germline V gene, CDR1 reads SGHTA and CDR2 reads FQGTGA. V has 2 bases trimmed and J has 0 bases trimmed; junction bases matching no gene number 1. The CDR3, from cysteine to phenylalanine, totals 15 residues. Kept here is only the CDR3 DNA, which spans 45 bases and is read in frame from base 1. Reference TRBV7-3 and TRBJ2-3 proteins supply the regions before and after the CDR3; the full variable domain is: GAGVSQTPSNKVTEKGKYVELRCDPISGHTALYWYRQSLGQGPEFLIYFQGTGAADDSGLPNDRFFAVRPEGSVSTLKIQRTERGDSAVYLCASSLRGGSTDTQYFGPGTRLTVL.